The T cell receptor (beta chain) described here comes from a study of PD-1 blockade in classical Hodgkin lymphoma. CDR3 length equals 15 residues. V was trimmed by 5 bases and J by 5 bases, leaving 15 bases between them. The germline gives CDR1 MNHNY, CDR2 SVGAGI (reference sequence). The repertoire was sequenced with immunoSEQ multiplex PCR; TCRdb's copy has only in-frame clones and lacks some. The sample shows about 16,000 clones, roughly 85% of them seen only once. The time point was: cycle 4 day 1 (C4D1), after more than five weeks of nivolumab. Every patient relapsed after autologous stem cell transplantation, and brentuximab vedotin exposure varied. Patients showed best responses of complete response, partial response or progressive disease.

This sequence was found in a human donor with classical Hodgkin lymphoma. V and J are TRBV6-6 and TRBJ1-4, with D uncertain. Specimen: peripheral blood mononuclear cells (PBMCs), collected before the fourth cycle of nivolumab. Here the CDR3 reads CASSPELEPNEKLFF. DNA of the CDR3: TGTGCCAGCAGTCCCGAACTCGAGCCAAATGAAAAACTGTTTTTT.